The 17 T cell receptor beta chains listed next were all sequenced from one sample in a study of CD8 T cells in Susac syndrome. The authors reverse transcribed roughly 0.5 to 1 ug RNA with random hexamers. TCRdb fed the immunoSEQ multiplex PCR reads into MiXCR, producing one record per CDR3 protein. The sample contains roughly 140,000 distinct CDR3 sequences, 94% of which appear only once. Sequences were obtained from CD8+ T cells from PBMCs. These TCRs come from a human donor in good health.

V is TRBV27 and J is TRBJ2-3, with D possibly being TRBD2 (6 bases). V lost 2 bases, J lost 14 bases, and 11 bases lay in between. The CDR3 covers 11 residues. CDR1 and CDR2 (germline): MNHEY, SMNVEV (reference sequence). CDR3 sequence (DNA): TGTGCCAGCAGTTTAGGGGGGAGGCCGTATTTT. Amino acid sequence: CASSLGGRPYF.

The V gene is TRBV7-8, the J gene TRBJ2-7; TRBD2 agrees at 8 bases. The CDR3 length is 14 residues. Germline CDR1 and CDR2: SGHVS and FQNEAQ. After removal of 5 bases from V and 4 bases from J, the junction contained 7 bases not matched to a gene. Written as DNA, the CDR3 is TGTGCCAGCAGCGAAACGGGAGGGCCGTACGAGCAGTACTTC. Translating it yields CASSETGGPYEQYF.

CDR3 coding DNA: TGTGCCGGGGTACGGTCGGGGGTTAAGGATTCCAATGAGCAGTTCTTC. Amino acids: CAGVRSGVKDSNEQFF. The chain has TRBV6-1 and TRBJ2-1; TRBD2 might be the D (6 bases). The CDR3 sequence is 16 residues long. Trimming shortened V by 11 bases and J by 6 bases, and 26 bases separated the two germline ends. The germline V gene encodes CDR1 MNHNS and CDR2 SASEGT.

The chain joins TRBV9 to TRBJ1-2, with D uncertain. Germline values: CDR1 SGDLS, CDR2 YYNGEE. Trimming removed 0 bases at V and 6 bases at J, with 9 bases between. This CDR3 comprises 13 residues. CDR3 sequence: CASSVESWHGYTF. CDR3 nucleotide sequence: TGTGCCAGCAGCGTAGAGTCATGGCATGGCTACACCTTC.

This chain connects TRBV2 to TRBJ2-7, with a weak D call TRBD2 (6 bases). The germline gives CDR1 SNHLY, CDR2 FYNNEI. The V end was cut by 8 bases, the J end by 3 bases, with 23 bases between. The CDR3 extends over 16 amino acids. The CDR3 DNA reads TGTGCCAGCTTCTCCCGCCCCGGGACTGTCCACTACGAGCAGTACTTC. This gives the protein CASFSRPGTVHYEQYF. Supplemented by reference TRBV2 and TRBJ2-7, the full variable domain reads EPEVTQTPSHQVTQMGQEVILRCVPISNHLYFYWYRQILGQKVEFLVSFYNNEISEKSEIFDDQFSVERPDGSNFTLKIRSTKLEDSAMYFCASFSRPGTVHYEQYFGPGTRLTVT.

This sequence joins TRBV4-3 and TRBJ2-2, with a tentative D call TRBD2 (6 bases). Germline V lookup: CDR1 LGHNA, CDR2 YSLEER. Trimming left V 2 bases short and J 11 bases short, with 15 bases between. The CDR3 length is 14 residues. The CDR3 loop reads CASSQSLISGELFF. CDR3 nucleotide sequence: TGCGCCAGCAGCCAAAGCCTTATTAGCGGAGAGCTGTTTTTT.

V is TRBV7-9 and J is TRBJ2-3, with a tentative D call TRBD1 (6 bases). CDR1 and CDR2 from the germline V gene are SEHNR and FQNEAQ (reference sequence). The V and J ends lost 5 bases and 2 bases respectively, with 17 bases between them. The CDR3 length is 16 residues. DNA for the CDR3: TGTGCCAGCAGCCCAAAGTCCCGGGACAACACAGATACGCAGTATTTT. This codes for CASSPKSRDNTDTQYF.

V usage is TRBV27 and J usage is TRBJ2-1, with 9 bases fitting TRBD1. Unmatched junction bases numbered 16, after V lost 5 bases and J lost 8 bases. Germline V gene lookup returns CDR1 MNHEY and CDR2 SMNVEV (reference sequence). The CDR3 has 17 amino acids. The CDR3 DNA reads as TGTGCCAGCAGTGTCCTACCTCCGGGACAGGGTACGTATGAGCAGTTCTTC. It translates to CASSVLPPGQGTYEQFF.

The rearrangement links TRBV4-3 to TRBJ2-1; no reliable D call. Per the germline V gene, CDR1 is LGHNA and CDR2 is YSLEER. The V gene lost 0 bases and the J gene lost 7 bases, with 7 bases spanning the gap. The CDR3 runs 13 residues. The CDR3 DNA follows: TGCGCCAGCAGCCAAGATCGTGTGAATGAGCAGTTCTTC. Amino acids: CASSQDRVNEQFF.

This sequence joins TRBV29-1 and TRBJ1-2; the D is unclear. The germline V gene encodes CDR1 SQVTM and CDR2 ANQGSEA. With 3 bases removed from V and 5 bases from J, the gap between germline ends came to 13 bases. The CDR3 runs to 13 residues. Written as DNA, the CDR3 is TGCAGCGTTGAGCACCTAACCCCTTATGGCTACACCTTC. Its translation: CSVEHLTPYGYTF.

This clonotype was observed a few times. J is TRBJ2-5 and V is TRBV28; no reliable D call. CDR1 and CDR2 (germline): MDHEN, SYDVKM. The CDR3 loop spans 13 amino acids. Trimming cost V 3 bases and J 2 bases, with 7 bases left between them. The DNA for the CDR3 is TGTGCCAGCAGTTTGCCTAGACAAGAGACCCAGTACTTC. Translating it yields CASSLPRQETQYF.

The chain couples TRBV30 to TRBJ1-2; 9 bases map to TRBD1. CDR1 GTSNPN and CDR2 SVGIG come from the germline V gene (reference sequence). This CDR3 spans 12 amino acids. Trimming at V came to 4 bases and at J to 6 bases, leaving 3 bases not matched to a gene. CDR3 in DNA: TGTGCCTGGATGGGACAGGGACATGGCTACACCTTC. Protein: CAWMGQGHGYTF.

The chain combines TRBV29-1 with TRBJ2-1; the match to TRBD2 covers 9 bases. CDR3 length: 13 residues. Germline CDR1 reads SQVTM; CDR2 reads ANQGSEA. The V and J ends lost 5 bases and 5 bases, in that order; junction bases with no gene match: 4. Here the CDR3 reads CSVQGGRDNEQFF. In nucleotides, the CDR3 is TGCAGCGTTCAAGGCGGGAGGGACAATGAGCAGTTCTTC.

This chain joins TRBV24-1 and TRBJ1-1, with TRBD1 matching 8 bases. V lost 7 bases and J lost 4; bases outside the gene matches: 7. CDR1 is KGHDR and CDR2 is SFDVKD in the germline V gene. The CDR3 runs to 14 residues. CDR3 nucleotide sequence: TGTGCCACCAGCCGGACAGGGTTCGGCACTGAAGCTTTCTTT. The encoded protein is CATSRTGFGTEAFF.

This sequence joins TRBV29-1 and TRBJ2-5; 8 nucleotides match TRBD2. The CDR3 runs 15 residues. After removal of 0 bases from V and 5 bases from J, the junction contained 8 bases not matched to a gene. Germline loops: CDR1 SQVTM, CDR2 ANQGSEA. CDR3 in amino acids: CSVEEGAGGPETQYF. The CDR3, as DNA: TGCAGCGTTGAAGAAGGCGCGGGAGGCCCCGAGACCCAGTACTTC.

The chain has TRBV24-1 and TRBJ2-3; D might be TRBD2 (6 bases). V lost 4 bases to trimming and J lost 10 bases, with 17 bases between them. Per the germline V gene, CDR1 is KGHDR and CDR2 is SFDVKD. The CDR3 contains 14 residues. The CDR3 is CATSDPITGVAQYF. In DNA form, the CDR3 reads TGTGCCACCAGTGACCCTATTACGGGGGTGGCGCAGTATTTT.

In DNA, the CDR3 is TGCGCCAGCAGCGCGGACAGGTACACCTACGAGCAGTACTTC. Translating it yields CASSADRYTYEQYF. This chain links TRBV5-1 with TRBJ2-7; 7 bases line up with TRBD1. From germline, CDR1 is SGHRS and CDR2 YFSETQ. The V gene end was trimmed by 4 bases and the J gene end by 2 bases; junction bases not matched to a gene: 6. The CDR3 runs to 14 residues.